These T cell receptor beta chains were read from a single sample in a study of OX40 agonist ivuxolimab in advanced cancers. Method: immunoSEQ multiplex PCR; TCRdb's copy keeps in-frame clones and lacks some. The sample records roughly 77,000 clones, about four fifths being singletons. The material was CD4+ or CD8+ T cells sorted from blood, obtained in a trial of the OX40 agonist ivuxolimab. The receptor set was obtained from an adult with an advanced solid tumor such as melanoma, head and neck, liver or kidney cancer. Each CDR3 is given with its conserved first and last residue. The D gene is left open where the match is weak. The size entry is marked missing in some rows and otherwise reads once, few, many or a size class.

>-|TRBJ1-5|TRBV6-5|-
TGTGCCAGCAGCCCTCAGACTCTGAATCAGCCCCAGCATTTT
CASSPQTLNQPQHF
>-|TRBJ1-6|TRBV9|-
TGTGCCAGCGAGGAAGGGGGACGGACGGATTCACCCCTCCACTTT
CASEEGGRTDSPLHF
>-|TRBJ2-7|TRBV4-3|once
TGCGCCAGCAGCCATACCTTTGAGGGTGGGTACGAGCAGTACTTC
CASSHTFEGGYEQYF
>-|TRBJ1-4|TRBV4-3|-
TGCGCCAGCAGCCAAGAAACGGGACTGAGTAATGAAAAACTGTTTTTT
CASSQETGLSNEKLFF
>-|TRBJ1-2|TRBV27|-
TGTGCCAGCAGTCCTGGACAGACCCTCTATGGCTACACCTTC
CASSPGQTLYGYTF
>-|TRBJ1-5|TRBV2|once
TGTGCCAGCAGCGTTATGGGGAGAAATCAGCCCCAGCATTTT
CASSVMGRNQPQHF
>-|TRBJ2-4|TRBV7-2|-
TGTGCCAGCAGCTTTCCAGGGTCAGGGTCAAACATTCAGTACTTC
CASSFPGSGSNIQYF
>TRBD1|TRBJ2-7|TRBV10-3|-
TGTGCCATCAGTGACCCCGGGACAGGGGGTTCCTACGAGCAGTACTTC
CAISDPGTGGSYEQYF
>-|TRBJ2-1|TRBV6-1|-
TGTGCCAGCAGTCTCAGGGAAGGTAATGAGCAGTTCTTC
CASSLREGNEQFF
>-|TRBJ1-2|TRBV28|-
TGTGCCAGCAGTTTAAAGATAGGTATCTATGGCTACACCTTC
CASSLKIGIYGYTF
>TRBD1|TRBJ1-2|TRBV14|-
TGTGCCAGCAGCCAAGCCCTGACAGGGTACTATGGCTACACCTTC
CASSQALTGYYGYTF
>-|TRBJ1-5|TRBV6-1|-
TGTGCCAGCAGTGAAAGTTTTTGGGAAAGCAATCAGCCCCAGCATTTT
CASSESFWESNQPQHF
>TRBD1|TRBJ1-4|TRBV6-5|-
TGTGCCAGCAGACCAGGGGGGAGTTCTAATGAAAAACTGTTTTTT
CASRPGGSSNEKLFF
>TRBD1|TRBJ1-1|TRBV14|-
TGTGCCAGCAGCCCACAGGGGGCCCTGAACACTGAAGCTTTCTTT
CASSPQGALNTEAFF
>TRBD1|TRBJ1-5|TRBV7-8|-
TGTGCCAGCGGAAAGACAGGGGTCGGCAATCAGCCCCAGCATTTT
CASGKTGVGNQPQHF
>TRBD1|TRBJ1-2|TRBV6-1|once
TGTGCCAGCAGTGATACAGGGGGCGAGGGCTACACCTTC
CASSDTGGEGYTF
>TRBD2|TRBJ2-3|TRBV7-2|-
TGTGCCAGCAGCTTAGGGACTAGCGGGGGGGCAGATACGCAGTATTTT
CASSLGTSGGADTQYF
>-|TRBJ1-1|TRBV30|once
TGTGCCTGGAGCAGCGAGGTTTTAACTGAAGCTTTCTTT
CAWSSEVLTEAFF
>TRBD2|TRBJ2-3|TRBV19|-
TGTGCCAGTAGCCTCCTAGCGGGAGGGGGGGATACGCAGTATTTT
CASSLLAGGGDTQYF
>TRBD1|TRBJ1-2|TRBV15|few
TGTGCCACCAGCAGAGACTCTGGGACAGGCTTACTAAACTATGGCTACACCTTC
CATSRDSGTGLLNYGYTF
>-|TRBJ2-2|TRBV5-4|few
TGTGCCAGCAGCTTGGCGGGAGTGAACACCGGGGAGCTGTTTTTT
CASSLAGVNTGELFF
>-|TRBJ2-7|TRBV2|once
TGTGCCAGCAGGGGTAGCGGCGGAGGGCTCGAGCAGTACTTC
CASRGSGGGLEQYF
>-|TRBJ2-7|TRBV28|-
TGTGCCAGCAGTTTGCAGGGGACGGTCCACGAGCAGTACTTC
CASSLQGTVHEQYF